These T cell receptor beta chains were read from a single sample in a study of T cell responses to AZD1222 COVID-19 vaccine. Method: immunoSEQ multiplex PCR; TCRdb's copy keeps in-frame clones and lacks some. The repertoire holds 90,000 to 110,000 clones, with 91% as singletons. The sequenced sample was peripheral blood, obtained on day 0 of AZD1222 vaccination. Source of these receptors: an adult in good health. CDR3s include the opening cysteine and the closing phenylalanine or tryptophan. A D gene is named only where the DNA matches it firmly. Where a row states a size, it is once, few, many or the class of an expanded clone; other rows omit it.

cdr3_nt: TGTGCCAGCAGCGCCACCCTAGGGGGGGGCGGCTACACCTTC
cdr3_aa: CASSATLGGGGYTF
clone_size: .
j_call: TRBJ1-2
d_call: .
v_call: TRBV6-4

cdr3_nt: TGCGCCAGCAGCCCCGACAGAAACTATGGCTACACCTTC
cdr3_aa: CASSPDRNYGYTF
clone_size: .
j_call: TRBJ1-2
d_call: .
v_call: TRBV23-1

cdr3_nt: TGCGCCAGCAGCTTGGAATCAGGCCCAAAGGACAATGAGCAGTTCTTC
cdr3_aa: CASSLESGPKDNEQFF
clone_size: .
j_call: TRBJ2-1
d_call: .
v_call: TRBV5-1

cdr3_nt: TGTGCCAGCAGTCAGGGGGTCTTTGGAAAACTGTTTTTT
cdr3_aa: CASSQGVFGKLFF
clone_size: .
j_call: TRBJ1-4
d_call: TRBD1
v_call: TRBV7-2

cdr3_nt: TGCAGCGTAGCCGGGGGGACAGGGGATAGCAATCAGCCCCAGCATTTT
cdr3_aa: CSVAGGTGDSNQPQHF
clone_size: .
j_call: TRBJ1-5
d_call: TRBD1
v_call: TRBV29-1

cdr3_nt: TGTGCCAGCAGCTCTGCATCGTCGACTAGCAGCTACGAGCAGTACTTC
cdr3_aa: CASSSASSTSSYEQYF
clone_size: .
j_call: TRBJ2-7
d_call: TRBD2
v_call: TRBV11-3

cdr3_nt: TGTGCCAGCAGCCCGCGACAGGGGATCGGGGTTTATGGCTACACCTTC
cdr3_aa: CASSPRQGIGVYGYTF
clone_size: .
j_call: TRBJ1-2
d_call: TRBD1
v_call: TRBV14

cdr3_nt: TGCGCCAGCAGCCAGGGACTAGCGCGAGAGACCCAGTACTTC
cdr3_aa: CASSQGLARETQYF
clone_size: few
j_call: TRBJ2-5
d_call: TRBD2
v_call: TRBV4-1

cdr3_nt: TGTGCCACCAGTGATTTGCGGACAGGGGGCGATCAGCCCCAGCATTTT
cdr3_aa: CATSDLRTGGDQPQHF
clone_size: .
j_call: TRBJ1-5
d_call: TRBD1
v_call: TRBV24-1

cdr3_nt: TGTGCCAGCAGCTTGGAAGTAGCGCGATATGGCTACACCTTC
cdr3_aa: CASSLEVARYGYTF
clone_size: .
j_call: TRBJ1-2
d_call: .
v_call: TRBV5-4

cdr3_nt: TGTGCCAGCAGGAATTACAGGGAGCCCCAGCATTTT
cdr3_aa: CASRNYREPQHF
clone_size: .
j_call: TRBJ1-5
d_call: .
v_call: TRBV27

cdr3_nt: TGTGCCAGCAAATCAAGCGGGGTAAACAATGAGCAGTTCTTC
cdr3_aa: CASKSSGVNNEQFF
clone_size: .
j_call: TRBJ2-1
d_call: TRBD2
v_call: TRBV6-4

cdr3_nt: TGTGCCAGCAGCTTGTCGTCGGGGACAGGGGCCGAAGCTTTCTTT
cdr3_aa: CASSLSSGTGAEAFF
clone_size: .
j_call: TRBJ1-1
d_call: TRBD1
v_call: TRBV7-9

cdr3_nt: TGTGCCAGCAGCCAATCAGACAACTATGGCTACACCTTC
cdr3_aa: CASSQSDNYGYTF
clone_size: .
j_call: TRBJ1-2
d_call: .
v_call: TRBV3-1/TRBV3-2

cdr3_nt: TGTGCCAGCAGTGAAGAGAGGCTTCAGGGTGGTCAGCCCCAGCATTTT
cdr3_aa: CASSEERLQGGQPQHF
clone_size: .
j_call: TRBJ1-5
d_call: .
v_call: TRBV2

cdr3_nt: TGTGCCAGCAGTGACCTAGCGGAGTTATACAATGAGCAGTTCTTC
cdr3_aa: CASSDLAELYNEQFF
clone_size: .
j_call: TRBJ2-1
d_call: TRBD2
v_call: TRBV6-2/TRBV6-3

cdr3_nt: TGTGCCAGCAGCCCGGGGACACTTGGAAACACCATATATTTT
cdr3_aa: CASSPGTLGNTIYF
clone_size: .
j_call: TRBJ1-3
d_call: .
v_call: TRBV11-3

cdr3_nt: TGTGCCAGCAGCTTACACAGGGGGGAGATTCAAGAGACCCAGTACTTC
cdr3_aa: CASSLHRGEIQETQYF
clone_size: .
j_call: TRBJ2-5
d_call: TRBD1
v_call: TRBV7-2

cdr3_nt: TGCGCCAGCAGCCAAGAGGCCGGGGACAAAGGTACGCAGTATTTT
cdr3_aa: CASSQEAGDKGTQYF
clone_size: .
j_call: TRBJ2-3
d_call: .
v_call: TRBV4-1

cdr3_nt: TGTGCCAGCAGCAAAGTTGGGACTAGCGGGAGCACAGATACGCAGTATTTT
cdr3_aa: CASSKVGTSGSTDTQYF
clone_size: .
j_call: TRBJ2-3
d_call: .
v_call: TRBV21-1